What follows describes a single TCR beta chain. What it recognizes is unknown. Primed by a sample-barcoded 5' primer and a J-beta primer mix, a second PCR proceeded for about 7 to 12 cycles. TCRdb reprocessed the 5' RACE reads via MiXCR and lists one record per CDR3 protein. The table records about 1 million distinct CDR3 sequences, around 45% of them present only once. The data are from a study of blood T cells in healthy people across ages. Study-level results: Expanded clonotype changes were possibly confounded by unknown donor CMV status.

The length of the CDR3 is 17 residues. Germline V gene sequence: CDR1 SGHTA, CDR2 FQGNSA. J lost 2 bases, V lost 2 bases, and 10 bases had no gene match. Sequencing was carried out using blood. This sequence joins TRBV7-2 and TRBJ2-5; 8 bases agree with TRBD2. The TCR comes from a woman in her fifties or sixties in good health. The chain's CDR3 is CASSLFATSGSQETQYF. Written as DNA, the CDR3 is TGTGCCAGCAGCTTATTCGCAACTAGCGGAAGTCAAGAGACCCAGTACTTC.